These 25 T cell receptor beta chains were sequenced from one sample in a study of shared clonotypes between healthy human individuals. TCRdb's copy holds only in-frame clones and misses some; the assay was immunoSEQ multiplex PCR. The sample shows around 530,000 clones, just over 75% of them seen only once. The material sequenced was PBMCs. The receptors derive from a woman aged 40 to 50 in good health. Some clones in this sample may be carry-over from other donors' samples.

CDR3 loop: CASSLSDRGEGYTF. Written as DNA, the CDR3 is TGTGCCAGCTCACTCTCCGACAGGGGGGAAGGCTACACCTTC. J is TRBJ1-2 and V is TRBV18, with 9 bases matching TRBD1. This CDR3 is 14 amino acids long. V gave up 4 bases and J gave up 8 bases; unmatched junction bases: 8. Germline V CDR1 and CDR2: KGHSH, LQKENI.

About this clone: This specimen includes other DNA sequences encoding the same CDR3. This rearrangement joins TRBV30 to TRBJ1-1; TRBD1 is a possible D gene (5 bases). Germline CDR1 GTSNPN, CDR2 SVGIG (reference sequence). The CDR3 extends over 12 amino acids. The V and J ends lost 3 bases and 1 base respectively, with 6 bases between them. CDR3 sequence reads: CAWSGANTEAFF. CDR3 bases: TGTGCCTGGAGCGGGGCGAACACTGAAGCTTTCTTT.

Ten or more counts support this clone. The chain links TRBV4-3 to TRBJ1-1; tentative D call: TRBD1 (5 bases). V shed 3 bases and J shed 3 bases, with 26 bases lying between them. The CDR3 has 19 amino acids. Germline V gives CDR1 LGHNA, CDR2 YSLEER. CDR3 in amino acids: CASSHQSPTDLAGDTEAFF. The CDR3 bases are TGCGCCAGCAGCCACCAATCGCCGACAGACTTGGCCGGGGACACTGAAGCTTTCTTT.

The chain links TRBV9 to TRBJ2-7; no definite D call. The CDR3 is made up of 12 amino acids. Germline CDR1 SGDLS, CDR2 YYNGEE. V lost 4 bases, J lost 2 bases, and 7 bases lay in between. CDR3 residues: CASSSTTYEQYF. In DNA, the CDR3 is TGTGCCAGCAGCTCCACGACCTACGAGCAGTACTTC.

V is TRBV19 and J is TRBJ2-3; a weak D match, TRBD2 (6 bases). The ends were cut back, 7 bases at V and 7 bases at J, with 9 bases in the middle. The CDR3 consists of 11 residues. The germline gives CDR1 LNHDA, CDR2 SQIVND (reference sequence). CDR3 DNA sequence: TGTGCCAGTACCGGGGGTCATACGCAGTATTTT. Its translation is CASTGGHTQYF.

CDR3 nucleotides: TGTGCCAGTAAGTTGGAGTTACTCACAGATACGCAGTATTTT. Translation: CASKLELLTDTQYF. The rearrangement links TRBV19 to TRBJ2-3; no clear D gene. Germline-derived CDR1 and CDR2 are LNHDA and SQIVND (reference sequence). The CDR3 covers 14 residues. The germline V and J ends were trimmed by 7 bases and 2 bases, with 13 bases remaining between them.

CDR3 region: CASSLVLVTGELFF. CDR3 DNA: TGTGCCAGCAGTTTAGTTCTGGTGACCGGGGAGCTGTTTTTT. The chain uses TRBV27 and TRBJ2-2, with D uncertain. The V end was cut by 2 bases, the J end by 5 bases, with 9 bases between. The CDR3 length is 14 residues. Looked up from germline, CDR1 is MNHEY and CDR2 is SMNVEV (reference sequence).

V usage is TRBV27 and J usage is TRBJ2-1; D is undetermined. The CDR3 loop spans 13 amino acids. With 2 bases removed from V and 6 bases from J, the gap between germline ends came to 8 bases. Looked up from germline, CDR1 is MNHEY and CDR2 is SMNVEV (reference sequence). This CDR3 is CASSLVGFNEQFF. The CDR3 bases are TGTGCCAGCAGTTTAGTGGGTTTCAATGAGCAGTTCTTC.

V gene TRBV7-9 combines with J gene TRBJ2-1, with D perhaps TRBD2 (6 bases). The length of the CDR3 is 15 residues. From germline, CDR1 is SEHNR and CDR2 FQNEAQ (reference sequence). Trimming removed 5 bases from V and 6 bases from J, with 17 bases in between. The CDR3 loop reads CASSPERARVNEQFF. The CDR3 DNA reads TGTGCCAGCAGCCCTGAGCGGGCTAGGGTCAATGAGCAGTTCTTC. Full variable domain (rest looked up from reference TRBV7-9 and TRBJ2-1): DTGVSQNPRHKITKRGQNVTFRCDPISEHNRLYWYRQTLGQGPEFLTYFQNEAQLEKSRLLSDRFSAERPKGSFSTLEIQRTEQGDSAMYLCASSPERARVNEQFFGPGTRLTVL.

The chain is built from TRBV5-4 and TRBJ2-5; the match to TRBD1 covers 9 bases. The V and J ends lost 0 bases and 1 base, in that order; junction bases with no gene match: 4. Germline V CDR1 and CDR2: SGHNT, YYREEE (reference sequence). The CDR3 is 16 amino acids. The CDR3 spells CASSLGGTGRQETQYF. DNA for the CDR3: TGTGCCAGCAGCTTGGGGGGGACAGGGCGCCAAGAGACCCAGTACTTC.

This clone has a handful of counts. This CDR3 is CASSLQGGQGLNQPQHF. The CDR3 DNA reads as TGTGCCAGCAGTTTGCAAGGGGGACAGGGACTCAATCAGCCCCAGCATTTT. The V call is TRBV28, the J call TRBJ1-5, with 9 bases that match TRBD1. Germline V gene sequence: CDR1 MDHEN, CDR2 SYDVKM. Trimming at V came to 3 bases and at J to 3 bases, leaving 9 bases not matched to a gene. The CDR3 sequence is 17 residues long.

This sequence joins TRBV2 and TRBJ2-3; 13 bases agree with TRBD2. The CDR3 runs 16 residues. Trimming took 7 bases from V and 3 from J; bases not matched to a gene: 7. Germline V gene lookup returns CDR1 SNHLY and CDR2 FYNNEI. The CDR3 region is CASTVGTSGKTDTQYF. The CDR3 region has the DNA TGTGCCAGCACGGTGGGGACTAGCGGGAAAACAGATACGCAGTATTTT.

The chain has TRBV4-1 and TRBJ2-1; 8 bases map to TRBD2. Trimming took 3 bases from V and 6 from J; bases not matched to a gene: 10. Per germline, CDR1 MGHRA and CDR2 YSYEKL. The CDR3 runs to 16 residues. The DNA of the CDR3 is TGCGCCAGCAGCCACGCTGGGTCCGGGAGGGGCAATGAGCAGTTCTTC. Its translation: CASSHAGSGRGNEQFF.

V and J are TRBV19 and TRBJ2-2, with TRBD1 matching over 10 bases. Germline assignment: CDR1 LNHDA and CDR2 SQIVND (reference sequence). The CDR3 spans 17 residues. J gave up 4 bases and V 3 bases, and 8 bases lay outside the gene matches. The CDR3 DNA is TGTGCCAGTAGTATGGGGCGGAGGACAGGGGGCACCGGGGAGCTGTTTTTT. Amino acids: CASSMGRRTGGTGELFF.

The sample holds a few counts of this clone. The chain combines TRBV9 with TRBJ2-7; 8 bases align to TRBD2. The CDR3 spans 15 residues. Germline CDR1 is SGDLS and CDR2 is YYNGEE. The trim removed 0 bases at V and 4 bases at J, leaving 6 bases unmatched. CDR3 coding DNA: TGTGCCAGCAGCGTAGTTTGGGGACTAGGGTACGAGCAGTACTTC. As protein: CASSVVWGLGYEQYF.

This chain uses TRBV5-5 with TRBJ1-4; TRBD1 aligns across 7 bases. This CDR3 has 15 residues. Germline V gene sequence: CDR1 SGHKS, CDR2 YYEKEE (reference sequence). Trimming removed 4 bases from V and 6 bases from J; junction bases left unmatched: 9. The CDR3 coding sequence is TGTGCCAGCAGCAGTCCCGGGACAGTGGATGAAAAACTGTTTTTT. Translated, it gives CASSSPGTVDEKLFF.

The rearrangement links TRBV5-4 to TRBJ1-2, with 7 bases identical to TRBD1. The germline gives CDR1 SGHNT, CDR2 YYREEE (reference sequence). The CDR3 has 16 amino acids. V lost 5 bases and J lost 4; bases outside the gene matches: 14. The CDR3 coding sequence is TGTGCCAGCAGAACGTACCGGGACAGCCCGACCTATGGCTACACCTTC. This encodes CASRTYRDSPTYGYTF.

The chain has TRBV9 and TRBJ2-5, with D perhaps matching TRBD2 (5 bases). CDR3 size: 15 residues. The germline gives CDR1 SGDLS, CDR2 YYNGEE. Trimming left V 0 bases short and J 3 bases short, with 12 bases between. The CDR3 region has the DNA TGTGCCAGCAGCGTAGCTTTCGGGGTAGAAGAGACCCAGTACTTC. As protein: CASSVAFGVEETQYF.

V gene TRBV11-3 combines with J gene TRBJ2-1, with TRBD1 as a possible D gene (6 bases). In germline, CDR1 is SGHNT, CDR2 YENEEA. The V end was cut by 1 base, the J end by 9 bases, with 10 bases between. The length of the CDR3 is 13 residues. CDR3 amino acids: CASSLGTVGEQFF. For the CDR3, the DNA is TGTGCCAGCAGCTTAGGGACAGTCGGTGAGCAGTTCTTC. The variable domain in full, completed from reference TRBV11-3 and TRBJ2-1, reads EAGVVQSPRYKIIEKKQPVAFWCNPISGHNTLYWYLQNLGQGPELLIRYENEEAVDDSQLPKDRFSAERLKGVDSTLKIQPAELGDSAVYLCASSLGTVGEQFFGPGTRLTVL.

The V and J genes are TRBV2 and TRBJ1-4; D gene uncertain. The CDR3 is 14 residues long. Trimming took off 7 bases at V and 3 bases at J, with 12 bases between the two ends. CDR1 is SNHLY, CDR2 FYNNEI, per germline. CDR3 in amino acids: CASIRARSNEKLFF. Written as DNA, the CDR3 is TGTGCCAGCATACGGGCCAGGTCTAATGAAAAACTGTTTTTT.

This clone was seen repeatedly, ten times or more. The chain carries TRBV9 and TRBJ1-1; a possible D gene is TRBD1 (5 bases). Between the trimmed V and J ends, which lost 3 bases and 1 base, there was a span of 10 bases. The CDR3 loop spans 14 amino acids. Germline CDR1 and CDR2: SGDLS and YYNGEE. This chain's CDR3 is CASSGGYPNTEAFF. CDR3 in DNA: TGTGCCAGCAGCGGGGGGTACCCGAACACTGAAGCTTTCTTT.

A note on this clone: A much larger clone differs by one base, so this may be a read error. This chain joins TRBV4-2 and TRBJ2-7, with no clear D. The V end was cut by 0 bases, the J end by 0 bases, with 12 bases between. The CDR3 covers 16 residues. In germline, CDR1 is LGHNA, CDR2 YNFKEQ. In DNA, the CDR3 is TGTGCCAGCAGCCAAGATTCCGGGCAGCACTCCTACGAGCAGTACTTC. This gives the protein CASSQDSGQHSYEQYF.

The chain employs TRBV4-1 and TRBJ2-3, with D unresolved. There are 12 residues in the CDR3. Looked up from germline, CDR1 is MGHRA and CDR2 is YSYEKL. The germline V and J ends were trimmed by 4 bases and 5 bases, with 7 bases remaining between them. The DNA for the CDR3 is TGCGCCAGCAGCCTCGAAGTAGATACGCAGTATTTT. Translating it yields CASSLEVDTQYF.

The rearrangement uses TRBV5-1 and TRBJ2-1; perhaps TRBD2 as D (5 bases). The germline V gene encodes CDR1 SGHRS and CDR2 YFSETQ. The CDR3 loop spans 16 amino acids. V lost 1 base, J lost 3 bases, and 14 bases lay in between. Here the CDR3 DNA reads TGCGCCAGCAGCTTGCAGCCAGCGGCAGACTACAATGAGCAGTTCTTC. Amino acid sequence: CASSLQPAADYNEQFF.

This clone has a count of ten or more. The V and J genes are TRBV27 and TRBJ1-4; 9 bases are a match to TRBD1. The trim removed 5 bases at V and 0 bases at J, leaving 13 bases unmatched. The CDR3 loop spans 19 amino acids. CDR1 and CDR2 (germline): MNHEY, SMNVEV (reference sequence). The CDR3 reads CASSLHGQGLAATNEKLFF. The CDR3 DNA is TGTGCCAGCAGTCTCCACGGACAGGGGCTGGCTGCAACTAATGAAAAACTGTTTTTT.